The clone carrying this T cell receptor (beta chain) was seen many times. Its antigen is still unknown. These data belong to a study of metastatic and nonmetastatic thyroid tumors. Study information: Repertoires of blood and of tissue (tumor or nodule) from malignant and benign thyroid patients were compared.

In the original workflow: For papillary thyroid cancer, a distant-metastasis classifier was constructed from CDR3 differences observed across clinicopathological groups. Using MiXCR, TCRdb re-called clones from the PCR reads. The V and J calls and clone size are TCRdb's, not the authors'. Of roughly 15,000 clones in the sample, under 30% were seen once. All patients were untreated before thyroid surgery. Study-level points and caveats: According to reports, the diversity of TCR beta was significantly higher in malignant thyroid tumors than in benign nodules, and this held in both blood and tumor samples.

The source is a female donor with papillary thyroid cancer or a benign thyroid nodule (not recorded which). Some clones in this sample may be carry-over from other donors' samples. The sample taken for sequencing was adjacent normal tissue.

The CDR3: CASSLKGHTGELFF. The CDR3 bases are TGTGCCAGCAGCTTGAAGGGACACACCGGGGAGCTGTTTTTT. This chain joins TRBV5-8 and TRBJ2-2, with D perhaps matching TRBD1 or TRBD2 (5 bases each). CDR3 length equals 14 residues. V was clipped by 1 base and J by 3 bases, with 7 bases between them. Germline V gives CDR1 SGHTS, CDR2 YDEGEE. Drawing the rest from reference TRBV5-8 and TRBJ2-2, the complete variable domain is EAGVTQSPTHLIKTRGQQATLRCSPISGHTSVYWYQQALGLGLQFLLWYDEGEERNRGNFPPRFSGRQFPNYSSELNVNALELEDSALYLCASSLKGHTGELFFGEGSRLTVL.